This entry is about one T cell receptor (beta chain). Participants reported their clinical history, and cohort assignment relied on those reports. The data originate from a study of blood T cell repertoires in COVID-19. About the study: Spain, Italy and the United States supplied samples that represented acute and convalescent COVID-19. T cells, B-cell-depleted T cells, or PBMCs supplied cDNA or gDNA.

V shed 5 bases, J shed 5 bases, and the junction held 7 bases outside the gene matches. The CDR3 contains 16 residues. The V gene's germline CDR1 is MNHEY and CDR2 SMNVEV (reference sequence). How the authors handled the data: How many nucleated cells were present was estimated from reference gene primer amplification. Some clones are missing from TCRdb's copy, which holds only in-frame ones; the method was immunoSEQ multiplex PCR. From that table come the V and J calls and clone size; the DNA was used to work out D and trimming. The sample consists of 300,000 to 500,000 clones, approximately 90% of them appearing once.

Sequencing was carried out using PBMCs or T cells enriched from blood (not recorded which). The sequence derives from a woman aged 25 to 39 with acute COVID-19. The chain recombines TRBV27 with TRBJ2-5; the match to TRBD2 covers 14 bases. CDR3 DNA: TGTGCCAGCAGTCCAGGGACTAGCGGGGGCGGGGAGACCCAGTACTTC. Translation gives CASSPGTSGGGETQYF.